The 8 T cell receptor beta chains below come from one sample, sequenced in a study of T cell repertoires in cytomegalovirus infection. No antigen has been identified for these receptors. TCRdb redid the calling of the reads with MiXCR, one entry per CDR3 protein. The table records 370,000 or so distinct CDR3 sequences, about 34% of them present only once. The sequenced sample was cultured PBMCs, obtained from culture after CMV antigen stimulation. The receptors originated from a human donor in good health (CMV status not recorded). Some clones in this sample may be carry-over from other donors' samples.

The chain uses TRBV7-9 and TRBJ2-1, with 11 bases lining up with TRBD2. Unmatched junction bases numbered 6, after V lost 7 bases and J lost 4 bases. The germline gives CDR1 SEHNR, CDR2 FQNEAQ (reference sequence). This CDR3 comprises 15 residues. The DNA for the CDR3 is TGTGCCAGCAAAAAGACTAGCGGGAATTACAATGAGCAGTTCTTC. Translation: CASKKTSGNYNEQFF.

The chain employs TRBV20-1 and TRBJ1-5; D ambiguous. The CDR3 covers 16 residues. Trimming shortened V by 5 bases and J by 0 bases, and 17 bases separated the two germline ends. The V gene's germline CDR1 is DFQATT and CDR2 SNEGSKA (reference sequence). Here the CDR3 DNA reads TGCAGTGCTTCCCTTTGGGGTGGGAATAGCAATCAGCCCCAGCATTTT. Translated, it gives CSASLWGGNSNQPQHF.

This clonotype was found a few times. The chain has TRBV19 and TRBJ1-2; D perhaps matches TRBD1 (6 bases). CDR3 length: 16 residues. Between the trimmed V and J ends, which lost 6 bases and 9 bases, there was a span of 26 bases. CDR1 and CDR2 (germline): LNHDA, SQIVND (reference sequence). CDR3 DNA sequence: TGTGCCAGTAGCCATGGAGGGAGACAGGCGGCAGTTAGCTACACCTTC. Residues: CASSHGGRQAAVSYTF. The whole variable domain, filled in from reference TRBV19 and TRBJ1-2, reads DGGITQSPKYLFRKEGQNVTLSCEQNLNHDAMYWYRQDPGQGLRLIYYSQIVNDFQKGDIAEGYSVSREKKESFPLTVTSAQKNPTAFYLCASSHGGRQAAVSYTFGSGTRLTVV.

The chain employs TRBV19 and TRBJ2-6; unclear D gene. V was cut by 5 bases and J by 2 bases, with 10 bases left in between. Germline V gene sequence: CDR1 LNHDA, CDR2 SQIVND (reference sequence). The CDR3 covers 15 residues. The CDR3 bases are TGTGCCAGTAGTCGCGCGGAAGCTGGGGCCAACGTCCTGACTTTC. Translating it yields CASSRAEAGANVLTF.

This clonotype was seen only a few times. V gene TRBV7-2 combines with J gene TRBJ2-1, with 11 bases that match TRBD2. The ends lost 4 bases at V and 2 bases at J; junction bases unmatched: 1. The germline CDR1 and CDR2 sequences are SGHTA and FQGNSA. This CDR3 contains 15 residues. As DNA, the CDR3 is TGTGCCAGCAGCTCGACTAGCGGGACCTACAATGAGCAGTTCTTC. This sequence encodes CASSSTSGTYNEQFF.

This clonotype was detected only a few times. The gene calls are TRBV12-3 or TRBV12-4 and TRBJ2-1; 12 bases agree with TRBD2. This CDR3 contains 15 residues. After removal of 5 bases from V and 9 bases from J, the junction contained 8 bases not matched to a gene. The CDR3 sequence: CASSEPTSGRIEQFF. The CDR3 nucleotides read TGTGCCAGCAGTGAGCCTACTAGCGGGAGGATTGAGCAGTTCTTC.

This clonotype was seen only a few times. This sequence joins TRBV7-6 and TRBJ1-6, with D possibly being TRBD1 (6 bases). This CDR3 has 14 amino acids. V gave up 5 bases and J gave up 7 bases, with 12 bases separating them. The germline V gene has CDR1 SGHVS and CDR2 FNYEAQ. The CDR3: CASSHGQRNSPLHF. CDR3 in DNA: TGTGCCAGCAGCCACGGACAGCGAAATTCACCCCTCCACTTT.

As DNA, the CDR3 is TGTGCCAGCAGCTTTCTTGCGGGGAAAGAGACCCAGTACTTC. Translation: CASSFLAGKETQYF. The chain couples TRBV7-6 to TRBJ2-5; tentatively, D is TRBD2 (6 bases). The CDR3 is made up of 14 amino acids. Per the germline V gene, CDR1 is SGHVS and CDR2 is FNYEAQ. Trimming removed 3 bases at V and 3 bases at J, with 11 bases between.